This TCR beta chain was documented in a study of blood T cell repertoires in COVID-19. Study-level background: Sample material is recorded as cDNA or gDNA derived from T cells, B-cell-depleted T cells, or PBMCs.

The V and J ends lost 4 bases and 0 bases respectively, with 11 bases between them. The CDR3 is 15 residues long. CDR1 is SGDLS, CDR2 YYNGEE, per germline. TCRdb keeps only in-frame clones here, not all; method: immunoSEQ multiplex PCR. The profile shows 310,000 or so clones, about 85% of them singletons. Recruitment covered about 25 US areas and drew participants whose ages spanned roughly 18 to 100 years. Assignment of participants to cohorts was predicated upon participant-reported clinical history. This clone was recorded a few times. The sequenced sample was PBMCs or T cells enriched from blood (not recorded which). This chain uses TRBV9 with TRBJ1-3; TRBD1 might be the D (5 bases). This TCR was recovered from a woman aged 25 to 39 who had recovered from COVID-19. Here the CDR3 DNA reads TGTGCCAGCAGCACTACAGGATCCTCTGGAAACACCATATATTTT. Amino acid sequence: CASSTTGSSGNTIYF.